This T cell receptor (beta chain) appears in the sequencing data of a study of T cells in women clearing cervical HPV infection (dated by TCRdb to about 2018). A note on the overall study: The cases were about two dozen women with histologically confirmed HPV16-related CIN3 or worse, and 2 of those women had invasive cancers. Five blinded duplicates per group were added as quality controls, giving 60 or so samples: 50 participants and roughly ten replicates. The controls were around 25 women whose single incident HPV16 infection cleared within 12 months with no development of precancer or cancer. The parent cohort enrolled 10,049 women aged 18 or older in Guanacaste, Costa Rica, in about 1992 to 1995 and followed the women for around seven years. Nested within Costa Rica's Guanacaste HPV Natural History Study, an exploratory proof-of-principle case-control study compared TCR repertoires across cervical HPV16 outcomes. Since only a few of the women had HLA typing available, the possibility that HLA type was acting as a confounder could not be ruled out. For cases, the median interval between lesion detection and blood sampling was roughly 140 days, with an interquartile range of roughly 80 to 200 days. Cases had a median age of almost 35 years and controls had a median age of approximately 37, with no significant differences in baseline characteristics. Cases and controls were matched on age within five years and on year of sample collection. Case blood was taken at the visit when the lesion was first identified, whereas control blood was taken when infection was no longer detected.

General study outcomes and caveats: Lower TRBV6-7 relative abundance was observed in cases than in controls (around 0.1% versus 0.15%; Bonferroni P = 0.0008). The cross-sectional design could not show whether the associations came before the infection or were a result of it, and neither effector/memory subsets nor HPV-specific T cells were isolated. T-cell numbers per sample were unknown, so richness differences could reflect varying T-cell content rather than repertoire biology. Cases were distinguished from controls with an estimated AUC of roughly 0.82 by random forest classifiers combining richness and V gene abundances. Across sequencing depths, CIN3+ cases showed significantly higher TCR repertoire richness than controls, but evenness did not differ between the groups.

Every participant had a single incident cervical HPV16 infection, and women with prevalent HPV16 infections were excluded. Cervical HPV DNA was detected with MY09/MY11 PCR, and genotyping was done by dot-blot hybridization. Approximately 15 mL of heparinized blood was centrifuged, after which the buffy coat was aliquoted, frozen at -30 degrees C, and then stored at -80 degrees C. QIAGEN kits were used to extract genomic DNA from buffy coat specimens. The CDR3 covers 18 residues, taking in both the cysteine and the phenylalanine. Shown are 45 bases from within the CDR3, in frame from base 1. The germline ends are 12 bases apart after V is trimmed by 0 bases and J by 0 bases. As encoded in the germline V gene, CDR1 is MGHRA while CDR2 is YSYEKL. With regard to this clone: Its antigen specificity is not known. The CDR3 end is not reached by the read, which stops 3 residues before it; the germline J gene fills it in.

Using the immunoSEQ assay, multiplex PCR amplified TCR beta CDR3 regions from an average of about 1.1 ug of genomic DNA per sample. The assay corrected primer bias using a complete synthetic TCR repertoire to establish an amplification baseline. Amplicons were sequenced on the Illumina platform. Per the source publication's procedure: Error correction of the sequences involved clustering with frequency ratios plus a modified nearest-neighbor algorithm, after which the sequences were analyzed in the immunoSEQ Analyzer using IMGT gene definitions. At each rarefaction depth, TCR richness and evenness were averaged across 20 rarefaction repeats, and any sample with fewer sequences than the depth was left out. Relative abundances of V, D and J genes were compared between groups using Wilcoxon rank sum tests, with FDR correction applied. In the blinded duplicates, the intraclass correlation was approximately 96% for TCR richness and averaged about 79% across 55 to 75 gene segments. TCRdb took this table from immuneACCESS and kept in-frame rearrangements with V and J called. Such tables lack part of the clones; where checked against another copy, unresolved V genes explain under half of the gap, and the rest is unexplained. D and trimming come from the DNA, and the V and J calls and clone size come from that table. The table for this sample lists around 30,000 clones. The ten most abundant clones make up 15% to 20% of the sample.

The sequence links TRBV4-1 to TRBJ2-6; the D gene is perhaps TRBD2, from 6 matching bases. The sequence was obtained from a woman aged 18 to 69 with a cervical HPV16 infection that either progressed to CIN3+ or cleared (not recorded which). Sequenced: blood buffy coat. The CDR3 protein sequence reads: CASSQDGGSHSGANVLTF. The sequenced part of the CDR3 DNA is TGCGCCAGCAGCCAAGATGGGGGGTCCCACTCTGGGGCCAACGTC.